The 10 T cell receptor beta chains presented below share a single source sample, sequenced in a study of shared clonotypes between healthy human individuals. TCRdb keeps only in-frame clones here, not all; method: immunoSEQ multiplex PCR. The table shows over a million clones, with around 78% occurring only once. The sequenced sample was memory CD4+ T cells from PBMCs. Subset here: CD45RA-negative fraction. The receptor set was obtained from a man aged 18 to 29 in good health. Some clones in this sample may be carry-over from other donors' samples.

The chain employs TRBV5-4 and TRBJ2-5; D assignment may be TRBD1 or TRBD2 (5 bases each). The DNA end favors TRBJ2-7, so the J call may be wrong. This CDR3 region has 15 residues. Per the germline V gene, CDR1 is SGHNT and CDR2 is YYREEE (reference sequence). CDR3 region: CASSFPGQGSYEQYF. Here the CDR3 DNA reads TGTGCCAGCAGCTTTCCGGGGCAGGGATCCTACGAGCAGTACTTC.

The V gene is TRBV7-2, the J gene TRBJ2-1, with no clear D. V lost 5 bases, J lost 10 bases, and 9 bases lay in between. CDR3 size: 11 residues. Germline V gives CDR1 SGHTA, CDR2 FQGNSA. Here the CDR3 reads CASSPEKEQFF. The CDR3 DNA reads TGTGCCAGCAGCCCCGAAAAAGAGCAGTTCTTC.

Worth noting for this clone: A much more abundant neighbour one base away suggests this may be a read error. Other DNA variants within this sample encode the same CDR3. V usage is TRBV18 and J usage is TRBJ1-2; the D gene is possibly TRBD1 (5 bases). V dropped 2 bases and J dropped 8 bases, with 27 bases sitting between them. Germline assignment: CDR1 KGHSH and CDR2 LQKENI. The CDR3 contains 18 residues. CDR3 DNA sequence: TGTGCCAGCTCACCAGGTCTCGAAGGTTTGGGACCCTCATACGGCTACACCTTC. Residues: CASSPGLEGLGPSYGYTF. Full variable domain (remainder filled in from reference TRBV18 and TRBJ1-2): NAGVMQNPRHLVRRRGQEARLRCSPMKGHSHVYWYRQLPEEGLKFMVYLQKENIIDESGMPKERFSAEFPKEGPSILRIQQVVRGDSAAYFCASSPGLEGLGPSYGYTFGSGTRLTVV.

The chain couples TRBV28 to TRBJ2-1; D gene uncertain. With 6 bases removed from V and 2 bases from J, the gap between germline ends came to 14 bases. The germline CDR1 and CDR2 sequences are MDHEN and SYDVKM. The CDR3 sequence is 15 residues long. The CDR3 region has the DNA TGTGCCAGCAGCCCCAGCGATACCGCCTACAATGAGCAGTTCTTC. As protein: CASSPSDTAYNEQFF.

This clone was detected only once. The CDR3 is CASSLSRSVAGELFF. The CDR3 nucleotides read TGTGCCAGCAGCTTGAGCCGATCCGTAGCCGGGGAGCTGTTTTTT. The chain uses TRBV11-2 and TRBJ2-2; D call uncertain. The V gene's germline CDR1 is SGHAT and CDR2 FQNNGV. V was clipped by 3 bases and J by 6 bases, with 14 bases between them. CDR3 length: 15 residues.

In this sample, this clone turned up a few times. This CDR3 is CAWSVAMNTEAFF. In DNA, the CDR3 is TGTGCCTGGAGTGTAGCCATGAACACTGAAGCTTTCTTT. J is TRBJ1-1 and V is TRBV30; no reliable D call. CDR1 is GTSNPN and CDR2 is SVGIG in the germline V gene (reference sequence). This CDR3 has 13 amino acids. V was pared by 0 bases and J by 0 bases, with 5 bases between.

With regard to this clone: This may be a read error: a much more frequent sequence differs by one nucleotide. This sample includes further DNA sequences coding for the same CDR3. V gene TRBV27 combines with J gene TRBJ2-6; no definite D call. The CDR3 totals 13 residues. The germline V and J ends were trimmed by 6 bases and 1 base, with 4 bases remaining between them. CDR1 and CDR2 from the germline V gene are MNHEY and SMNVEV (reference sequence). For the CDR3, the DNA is TGTGCCAGCAGACCGTCTGGGGCCAACGTCCTGACTTTC. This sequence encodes CASRPSGANVLTF. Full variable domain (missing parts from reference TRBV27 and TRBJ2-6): EAQVTQNPRYLITVTGKKLTVTCSQNMNHEYMSWYRQDPGLGLRQIYYSMNVEVTDKGDVPEGYKVSRKEKRNFPLILESPSPNQTSLYFCASRPSGANVLTFGAGSRLTVL.

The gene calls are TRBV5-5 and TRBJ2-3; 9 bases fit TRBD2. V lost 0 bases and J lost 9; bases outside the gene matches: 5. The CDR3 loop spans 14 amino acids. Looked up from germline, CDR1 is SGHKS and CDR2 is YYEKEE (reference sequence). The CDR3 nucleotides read TGTGCCAGCAGCTTGGACCCTAGCGGGACGACGCAGTATTTT. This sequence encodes CASSLDPSGTTQYF.

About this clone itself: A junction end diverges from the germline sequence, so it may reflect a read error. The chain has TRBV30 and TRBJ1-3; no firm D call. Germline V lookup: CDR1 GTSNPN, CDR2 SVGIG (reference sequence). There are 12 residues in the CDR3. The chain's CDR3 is CACSASGNTIYF. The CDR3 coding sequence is TGTGCCTGTAGTGCCTCTGGAAACACCATATATTTT.

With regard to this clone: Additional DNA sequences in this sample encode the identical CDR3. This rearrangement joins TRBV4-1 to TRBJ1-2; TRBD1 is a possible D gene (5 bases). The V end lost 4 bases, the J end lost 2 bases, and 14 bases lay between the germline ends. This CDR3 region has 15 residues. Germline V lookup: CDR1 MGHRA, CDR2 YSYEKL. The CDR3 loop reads CASSPKGTGNYGYTF. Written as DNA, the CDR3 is TGCGCCAGCAGCCCGAAAGGGACGGGGAACTATGGCTACACCTTC.